The rows below give T cell receptor beta chains drawn from one sample of a study of human CD8 memory T cell subsets. TCRdb re-called the 5' RACE reads; one entry per CDR3 protein, DNA not given. The sample features 9,500 to 12,000 distinct CDR3 sequences, with 15% to 17% in its top ten. Sequenced input: CD8+ T cells from PBMCs. These receptor sequences come from a human donor in good health. CDR3s include the opening cysteine and the closing phenylalanine or tryptophan. The order of the fields is clone size, V gene, J gene, CDR3 protein. Only part of the rows carry a size: once, few, many, or a class if the clone is expanded.

-	TRBV9	TRBJ2-1	CASSDTSYNEQFF
-	TRBV12-3/TRBV12-4	TRBJ2-3	CASTSRAGEDTQYF
-	TRBV2	TRBJ2-2	CASRTTGLGTGELFF
-	TRBV9	TRBJ1-3	CASRGQSGNTIYF
-	TRBV5-1	TRBJ2-3	CASSLVQGHTDTQYF
-	TRBV7-3	TRBJ2-3	CASSFSSGNSDTQYF
-	TRBV27	TRBJ1-1	CASSLSHSNTEAFF
-	TRBV12-3/TRBV12-4	TRBJ2-2	CASSPGAGELFF
-	TRBV19	TRBJ2-4	CASSILKETKNIQYF
-	TRBV28	TRBJ2-1	CASTLRGGPGEQFF
-	TRBV28	TRBJ2-3	CASSLPREEPDTQYF
-	TRBV28	TRBJ1-2	CASSLFQQGLDLLSGYTF
-	TRBV29-1	TRBJ2-5	CSVPYWGGETQYF
-	TRBV30	TRBJ2-7	CAWSRPASYEQYF
-	TRBV5-1	TRBJ1-4	CASSLWTGDEKLFF
-	TRBV5-1	TRBJ2-2	CASRGDRNTGELFF
-	TRBV5-6	TRBJ1-1	CASSFSSTEAFF
-	TRBV6-5	TRBJ2-7	CASSYSLQTTYEQYF
-	TRBV5-5	TRBJ2-2	CASSLWWGNTGELFF
-	TRBV12-3/TRBV12-4	TRBJ1-4	CASSLGQENEKLFF
-	TRBV5-4	TRBJ2-4	CASSLTTEGSIQYF
-	TRBV24-1	TRBJ2-3	CATRAGPTSHKDTQYF
-	TRBV11-3	TRBJ2-7	CASSPRTGSGEQYF
-	TRBV27	TRBJ1-5	CASSLGAGPGQPQHF
-	TRBV15	TRBJ2-1	CATSRGAGRYNEQFF
-	TRBV20-1	TRBJ2-7	CSARAAIQYEQYF
-	TRBV6-5	TRBJ1-4	CASSYAGQGSEKLFF
-	TRBV7-9	TRBJ2-1	CASSSLSGRAYNEQFF
-	TRBV19	TRBJ1-1	CASSPSDRENTEAFF
-	TRBV19	TRBJ2-2	CASSPVGPGELFF
-	TRBV29-1	TRBJ2-1	CSVILPEQGYEQFF
-	TRBV4-1	TRBJ2-1	CASSQVTGSDNEQFF
-	TRBV12-3/TRBV12-4	TRBJ2-7	CASSPARGRYYEQYF
-	TRBV7-9	TRBJ2-5	CASSSGDRDSETQYF
medium-sized	TRBV5-5	TRBJ2-1	CASSLVAGGQTEQFF
-	TRBV27	TRBJ2-1	CASRTFNEQFF
-	TRBV12-3/TRBV12-4	TRBJ2-1	CASSPPPAGYNEQFF
-	TRBV6-4	TRBJ1-4	CASSIRTASTNEKLFF
-	TRBV24-1	TRBJ1-5	CATSEGYSNQPQHF
-	TRBV14	TRBJ2-7	CASSHTPLLYEQYF
-	TRBV28	TRBJ2-5	CASSWEWTQYF
-	TRBV14	TRBJ2-7	CASSQEFGLSSYEQYF
-	TRBV7-9	TRBJ2-7	CASSLTNFAGTGSFAGAAYEQYF
-	TRBV6-9	TRBJ2-7	CASSYPLAGPHYEQYF
medium-sized	TRBV9	TRBJ2-2	CASSVGQNTGELFF
medium-sized	TRBV12-3/TRBV12-4	TRBJ1-2	CASRQTVGDFYNYGYTF
-	TRBV28	TRBJ2-5	CASSRLAGIGETQYF
-	TRBV2	TRBJ2-5	CASSGQEQETQYF
-	TRBV20-1	TRBJ2-1	CSAGLGSSGSLGQFF
-	TRBV11-3	TRBJ2-1	CASSLYDDYNEQFF
-	TRBV5-1	TRBJ2-7	CASTTGSSYEQYF
-	TRBV15	TRBJ1-6	CATSREGDGYSPLHF
-	TRBV27	TRBJ2-7	CASSLAGGPYEQYF
-	TRBV19	TRBJ2-7	CASSWGTGDYEQYF
-	TRBV15	TRBJ1-5	CATSSLNQPQHF
-	TRBV12-3/TRBV12-4	TRBJ2-1	CASSWTGPHNEQFF